The present TCR beta chain was sequenced within a study of CD8 T cells in ankylosing spondylitis. Study-level findings and limits: In ankylosing spondylitis blood, a motif of eight highly homologous TCR beta variants appeared characteristic.

With regard to this clonotype: Its antigen is not identified.

TCRdb processed the 5' RACE reads anew with MiXCR; each CDR3 protein has one entry. This table holds 220,000 or so distinct CDR3 sequences, around 19% found once. The CDR3 contains 18 residues. Looked up from germline, CDR1 is SGHAT and CDR2 is FQNNGV. V was shortened by 1 base and J by 0 bases, with 16 bases between the two germline ends. The sequence was obtained from a male donor with ankylosing spondylitis. Sequenced input: blood, either unsorted or a sorted T cell fraction (not recorded which). This rearrangement joins TRBV11-2 to TRBJ2-1; possibly TRBD2 for D (7 bases). CDR3 protein: CASSLGWGGGPSYNEQFF. CDR3 DNA: TGTGCCAGCAGCTTAGGGTGGGGCGGGGGCCCCTCCTACAATGAGCAGTTCTTC.